This TCR beta chain is drawn from a study of blood T cell dynamics during melanoma immunotherapy. TCRdb's copy holds only in-frame clones and misses some; the assay was immunoSEQ multiplex PCR. This table has a few thousand clones, about 86% appearing once. Sample time point: pre-treatment baseline. In germline, CDR1 is LGHNA, CDR2 YSLEER. V gave up 0 bases and J gave up 3 bases, with 15 bases separating them. The CDR3 sequence is 17 residues long. The chain links TRBV4-3 to TRBJ2-1; a possible D gene is TRBD2 (5 bases). The sample was blood, taken from a patient treated with checkpoint blockade. The clonotype was recovered from a human donor with melanoma. The CDR3 DNA reads TGCGCCAGCAGCCAAGATCTCGTCCCGGGAATCTACAATGAGCAGTTCTTC. Translating gives CASSQDLVPGIYNEQFF.